The source of this TCR beta chain is a study of control samples from healthy donors and cancer patients. Germline V gene lookup returns CDR1 GTSNPN and CDR2 SVGIG (reference sequence). Trimming left V 4 bases short and J 0 bases short, with 25 bases between. This CDR3 is built from 20 residues. Assay used: immunoSEQ multiplex PCR; TCRdb lists only in-frame clones, some missing. Altogether some 120,000 clones are present, approximately 94% being singletons, with the ten largest covering around 1.8%. The sequencing input was PBMCs. V is TRBV30 and J is TRBJ2-6; no definite D call. The receptor's source is a man between 50 and 59 years old with head and neck cancer. The CDR3 protein is CAWTYQLILGSNSGANVLTF. The CDR3 DNA sequence: TGTGCCTGGACGTACCAACTAATACTGGGATCCAACTCTGGGGCCAACGTCCTGACTTTC.